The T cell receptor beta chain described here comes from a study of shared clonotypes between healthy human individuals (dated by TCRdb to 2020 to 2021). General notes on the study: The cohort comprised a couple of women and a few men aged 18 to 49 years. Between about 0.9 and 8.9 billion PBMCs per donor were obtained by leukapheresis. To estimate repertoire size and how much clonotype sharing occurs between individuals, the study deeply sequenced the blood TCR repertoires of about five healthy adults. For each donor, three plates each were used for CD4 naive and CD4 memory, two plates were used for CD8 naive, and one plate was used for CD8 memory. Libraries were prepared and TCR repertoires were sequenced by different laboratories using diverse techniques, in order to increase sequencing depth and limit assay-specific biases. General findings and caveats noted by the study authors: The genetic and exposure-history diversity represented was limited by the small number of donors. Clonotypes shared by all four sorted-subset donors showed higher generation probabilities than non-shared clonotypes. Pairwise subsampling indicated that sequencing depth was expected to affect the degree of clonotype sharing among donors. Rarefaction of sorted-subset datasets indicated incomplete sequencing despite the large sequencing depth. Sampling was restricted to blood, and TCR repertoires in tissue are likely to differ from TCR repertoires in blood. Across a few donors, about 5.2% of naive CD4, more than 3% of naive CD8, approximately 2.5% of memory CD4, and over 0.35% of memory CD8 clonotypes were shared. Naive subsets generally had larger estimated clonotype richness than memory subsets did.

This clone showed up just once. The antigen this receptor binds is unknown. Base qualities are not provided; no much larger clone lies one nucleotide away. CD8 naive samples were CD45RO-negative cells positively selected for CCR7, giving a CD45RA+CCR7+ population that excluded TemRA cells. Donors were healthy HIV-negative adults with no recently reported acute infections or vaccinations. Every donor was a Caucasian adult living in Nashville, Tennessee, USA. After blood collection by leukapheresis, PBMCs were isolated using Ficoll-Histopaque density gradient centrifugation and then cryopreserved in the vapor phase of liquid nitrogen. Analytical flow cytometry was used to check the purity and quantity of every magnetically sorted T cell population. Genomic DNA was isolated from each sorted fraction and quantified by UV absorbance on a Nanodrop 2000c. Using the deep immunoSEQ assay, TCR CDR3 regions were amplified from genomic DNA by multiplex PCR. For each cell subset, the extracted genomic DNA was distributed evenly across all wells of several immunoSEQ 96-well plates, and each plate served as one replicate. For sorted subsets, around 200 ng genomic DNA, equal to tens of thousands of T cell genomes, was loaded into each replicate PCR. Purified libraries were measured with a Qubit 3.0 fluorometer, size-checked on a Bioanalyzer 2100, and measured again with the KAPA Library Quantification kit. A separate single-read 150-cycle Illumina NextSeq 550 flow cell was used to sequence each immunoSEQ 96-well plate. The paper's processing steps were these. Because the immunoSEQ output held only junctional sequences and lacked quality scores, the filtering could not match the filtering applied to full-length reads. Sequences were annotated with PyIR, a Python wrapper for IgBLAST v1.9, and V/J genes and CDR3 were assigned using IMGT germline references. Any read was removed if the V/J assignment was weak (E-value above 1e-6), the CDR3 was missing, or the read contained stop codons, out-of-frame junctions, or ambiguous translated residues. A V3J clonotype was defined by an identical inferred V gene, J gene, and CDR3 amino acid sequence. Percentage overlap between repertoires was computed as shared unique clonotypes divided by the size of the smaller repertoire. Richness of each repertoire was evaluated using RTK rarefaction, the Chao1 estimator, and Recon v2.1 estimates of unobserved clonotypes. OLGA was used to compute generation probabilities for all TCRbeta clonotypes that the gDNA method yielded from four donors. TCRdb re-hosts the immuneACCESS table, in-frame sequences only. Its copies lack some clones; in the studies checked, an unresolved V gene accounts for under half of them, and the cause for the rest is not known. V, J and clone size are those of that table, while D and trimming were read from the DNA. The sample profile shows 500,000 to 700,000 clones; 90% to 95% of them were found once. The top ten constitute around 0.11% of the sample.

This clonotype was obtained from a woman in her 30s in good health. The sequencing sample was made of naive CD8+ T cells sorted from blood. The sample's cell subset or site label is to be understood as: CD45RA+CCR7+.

The sequenced DNA: TGTGCCAGCAGTACGTACAGGGCTCGGGATGAGCAGTTCTTC. Protein translation: CASSTYRARDEQFF. The rearranged chain carries TRBV6-6 and TRBJ2-1, with TRBD1 as a weak D call on 6 bases. CDR1 is given as MNHNY and CDR2 as SVGAGI, both from the germline V gene (reference sequence). Spanning cysteine to phenylalanine, the CDR3 consists of 14 amino acids. Left in the record is the CDR3 DNA by itself, 42 bases read in frame from the first base. Trimming costs V 5 bases and J 8 bases, and their ends lie 16 bases apart.